The clone carrying this T cell receptor (beta chain) was seen at least ten times. Antigen unknown. This sample was taken from a study of identical twins. Germline loops: CDR1 SNHLY, CDR2 FYNNEI. The V gene lost 1 base and the J gene lost 4 bases, with 9 bases spanning the gap. This CDR3 comprises 14 residues. Using its own MiXCR run on the 5' RACE reads, TCRdb lists one record per CDR3 protein. The table includes 100,000 or so distinct CDR3 sequences, around 5.5% detected once. Broader study findings: Carriage of fewer insertions was seen in abundant cord blood beta clonotypes, whereas memory repertoires showed none.

The V and J genes are TRBV2 and TRBJ2-3, with D uncertain. This TCR was recovered from a woman aged 45 to 65 in good health. The sequencing input was memory T cells sorted from blood. Here the CDR3 DNA reads TGTGCCAGCAGTGAAGTCCTAGTTGCAGATACGCAGTATTTT. It translates to CASSEVLVADTQYF.